The clone carrying this T cell receptor beta chain was seen only once. The entry originates in a study of blood T cell repertoires in COVID-19. Turning to the study itself: Acute-phase and convalescent COVID-19 samples originated in the United States, Italy and Spain. The cDNA or gDNA used as material had been derived from T cells, B-cell-depleted T cells, or PBMCs.

As originally analysed: Counts of nucleated cells, estimated from reference gene primer amplification, were obtained. Method: immunoSEQ multiplex PCR; TCRdb's copy keeps in-frame clones and lacks some. V, J and clone size are those of that table, while D and trimming were read from the DNA. The sample records 86,000 or so clones, roughly 78% being singletons. Deletions cut 5 bases from V and 0 bases from J, with 25 bases between. CDR1 is SEHNR and CDR2 is FQNEAQ in the germline V gene (reference sequence). The CDR3 extends over 20 amino acids. The rearrangement uses TRBV7-9 and TRBJ1-4, with D possibly matching TRBD1 (5 bases). This receptor was obtained from an elderly woman with acute or convalescent COVID-19. Sequenced sample: peripheral blood. The CDR3 coding sequence is TGTGCCAGCAGCCGGGGGACTAGTACTTCATTAGTTGCAACTAATGAAAAACTGTTTTTT. Amino acids: CASSRGTSTSLVATNEKLFF.